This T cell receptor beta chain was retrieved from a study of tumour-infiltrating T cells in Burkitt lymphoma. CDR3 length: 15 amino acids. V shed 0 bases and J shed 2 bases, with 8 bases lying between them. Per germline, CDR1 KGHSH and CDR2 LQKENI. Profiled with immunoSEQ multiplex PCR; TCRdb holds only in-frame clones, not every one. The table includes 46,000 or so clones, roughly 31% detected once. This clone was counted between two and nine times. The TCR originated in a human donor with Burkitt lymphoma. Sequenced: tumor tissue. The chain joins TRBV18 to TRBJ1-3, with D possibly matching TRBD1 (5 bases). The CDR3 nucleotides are TGTGCCAGCTCACCACCGGGAGGGGCTGGAAACACCATATATTTT. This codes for CASSPPGGAGNTIYF.